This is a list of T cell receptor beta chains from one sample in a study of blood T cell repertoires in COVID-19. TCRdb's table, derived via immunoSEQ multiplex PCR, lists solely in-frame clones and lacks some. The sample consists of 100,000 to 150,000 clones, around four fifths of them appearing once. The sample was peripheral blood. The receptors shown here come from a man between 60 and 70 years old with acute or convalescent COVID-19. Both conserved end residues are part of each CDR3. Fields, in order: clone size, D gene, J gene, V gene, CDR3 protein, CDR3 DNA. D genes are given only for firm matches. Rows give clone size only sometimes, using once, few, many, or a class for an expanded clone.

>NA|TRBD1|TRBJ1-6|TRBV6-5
CASGTGYNSPLHF
TGTGCCAGCGGGACAGGGTATAATTCACCCCTCCACTTT
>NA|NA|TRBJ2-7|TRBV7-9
CASSPSPWREQYF
TGTGCCAGCAGCCCTTCCCCATGGCGGGAGCAGTACTTC
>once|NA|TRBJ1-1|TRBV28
CASSLTATEAFF
TGTGCCAGCAGCCTAACCGCCACTGAAGCTTTCTTT
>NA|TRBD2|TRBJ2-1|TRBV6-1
CASRESPGLAYNEQFF
TGTGCCAGCAGGGAATCACCGGGACTAGCTTACAATGAGCAGTTCTTC
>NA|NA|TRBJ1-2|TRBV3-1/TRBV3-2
CASSQKTGGYTF
TGTGCCAGCAGCCAAAAGACGGGAGGCTACACCTTC
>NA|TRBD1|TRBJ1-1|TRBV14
CASSPTGGLLAEAFF
TGTGCCAGCAGCCCTACAGGGGGTTTATTAGCTGAAGCTTTCTTT
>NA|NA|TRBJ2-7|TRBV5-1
CASSLVAREYEQYF
TGCGCCAGCAGCTTGGTAGCGCGGGAATACGAGCAGTACTTC
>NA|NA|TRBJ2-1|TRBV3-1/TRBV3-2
CASSLSGREQFF
TGTGCCAGCAGCCTCAGTGGGAGAGAGCAGTTCTTC
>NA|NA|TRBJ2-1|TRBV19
CATRKGAGHLNEQFF
TGTGCCACTCGGAAGGGAGCGGGTCACCTCAATGAGCAGTTCTTC
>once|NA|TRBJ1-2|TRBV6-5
CASRPTGPYGYTF
TGTGCCAGCAGACCCACAGGGCCGTATGGCTACACCTTC
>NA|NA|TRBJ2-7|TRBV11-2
CASSSLAVSSYEQYF
TGTGCCAGCAGTTCATTAGCGGTAAGCTCCTACGAGCAGTACTTC
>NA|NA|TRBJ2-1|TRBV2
CASSATVNEQFF
TGTGCCAGCAGTGCGACAGTCAATGAGCAGTTCTTC
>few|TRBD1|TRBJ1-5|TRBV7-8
CASSLEASSGGSNQPQHF
TGTGCCAGCAGCTTAGAGGCCTCTTCAGGGGGATCTAATCAGCCCCAGCATTTT
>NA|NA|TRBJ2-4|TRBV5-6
CASSRPYIGAKNIQYF
TGTGCCAGCAGCCGGCCCTACATCGGGGCCAAAAACATTCAGTACTTC
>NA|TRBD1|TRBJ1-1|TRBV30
CAWSASQGGAFF
TGTGCCTGGAGCGCGAGCCAGGGGGGCGCTTTCTTT
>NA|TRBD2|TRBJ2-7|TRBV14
CASSQGGAGPTYEQYF
TGTGCCAGCAGCCAGGGAGGGGCAGGGCCGACCTACGAGCAGTACTTC
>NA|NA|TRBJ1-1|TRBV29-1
CSVEEGAEAFF
TGCAGCGTTGAAGAGGGCGCTGAAGCTTTCTTT
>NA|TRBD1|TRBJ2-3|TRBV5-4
CASSNRQGGSTDTQYF
TGTGCCAGCAGCAATAGACAGGGTGGATCCACAGATACGCAGTATTTT
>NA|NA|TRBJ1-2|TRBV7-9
CASSPGWSSYGYTF
TGTGCCAGCAGCCCCGGATGGAGCAGCTATGGCTACACCTTC
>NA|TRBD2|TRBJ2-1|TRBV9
CASSVAAGAYNEQFF
TGTGCCAGCAGCGTGGCAGCGGGGGCTTACAATGAGCAGTTCTTC
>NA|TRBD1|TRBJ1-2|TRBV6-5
CASRRDSLYGYTF
TGTGCCAGCAGGCGGGACAGTCTCTATGGCTACACCTTC
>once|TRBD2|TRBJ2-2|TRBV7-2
CASSLELAVRTGELFF
TGTGCCAGCAGCTTAGAACTAGCGGTTAGGACCGGGGAGCTGTTTTTT
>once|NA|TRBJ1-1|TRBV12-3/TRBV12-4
CASSLWGRAFF
TGTGCCAGCAGTTTATGGGGGCGGGCTTTCTTT
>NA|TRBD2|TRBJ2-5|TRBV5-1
CASSLAGGKETQYF
TGCGCCAGCAGCTTGGCCGGGGGGAAAGAGACCCAGTACTTC
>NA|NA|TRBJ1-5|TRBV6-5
CASRRRGNQPQHF
TGTGCCAGCAGACGCAGGGGCAATCAGCCCCAGCATTTT
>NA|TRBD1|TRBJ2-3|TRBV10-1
CASSRGGPGLDTQYF
TGCGCCAGCAGTCGAGGGGGCCCCGGGTTGGATACGCAGTATTTT
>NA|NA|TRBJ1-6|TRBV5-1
CASSPGEGPWSPLHF
TGCGCCAGCAGCCCTGGGGAGGGGCCTTGGTCACCCCTCCACTTT
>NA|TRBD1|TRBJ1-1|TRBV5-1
CASSLAGTGGPNTEAFF
TGCGCCAGCAGCTTGGCCGGGACAGGGGGACCGAACACTGAAGCTTTCTTT
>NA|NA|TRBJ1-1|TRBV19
CASSISGGRMNTEAFF
TGTGCCAGTAGTATCTCCGGCGGCCGCATGAACACTGAAGCTTTCTTT
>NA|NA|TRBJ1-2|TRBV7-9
CASSLMEVSGYTF
TGTGCCAGCAGCTTAATGGAGGTGTCGGGCTACACCTTC
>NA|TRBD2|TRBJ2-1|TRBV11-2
CASSLGTSGEYANEQFF
TGTGCCAGCAGCCTCGGGACTAGCGGGGAATATGCCAATGAGCAGTTCTTC
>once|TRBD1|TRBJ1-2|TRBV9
CASSPRDRDYGYTF
TGTGCCAGCAGCCCCCGGGACAGGGACTATGGCTACACCTTC
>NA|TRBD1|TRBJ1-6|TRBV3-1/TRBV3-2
CASSPGQGGNSPLHF
TGTGCCAGCAGCCCGGGACAGGGGGGGAATTCACCCCTCCACTTT
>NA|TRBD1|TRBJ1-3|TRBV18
CASSPMVGQVDTIYF
TGTGCCAGCTCACCAATGGTAGGACAGGTCGACACCATATATTTT
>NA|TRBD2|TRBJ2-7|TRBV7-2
CASSEAGTSGYEQYF
TGTGCCAGCAGCGAAGCCGGGACTAGTGGTTACGAGCAGTACTTC
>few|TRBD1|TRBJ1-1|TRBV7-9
CASSFRDRGNTEAFF
TGTGCCAGCAGCTTCCGGGACAGGGGGAACACTGAAGCTTTCTTT
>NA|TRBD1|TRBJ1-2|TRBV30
CAFSQTGGLYGYTF
TGTGCCTTCTCCCAGACAGGGGGCCTCTATGGCTACACCTTC
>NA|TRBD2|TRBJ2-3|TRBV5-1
CASSLAPSGRYTDTQYF
TGCGCCAGCAGCTTGGCACCCAGCGGGAGGTACACAGATACGCAGTATTTT
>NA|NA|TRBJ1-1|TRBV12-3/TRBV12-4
CASGRTNTEAFF
TGTGCCAGCGGGAGAACGAACACTGAAGCTTTCTTT
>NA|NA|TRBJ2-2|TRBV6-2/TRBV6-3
CASSRGSNTGELFF
TGTGCCAGCAGCAGAGGGTCGAACACCGGGGAGCTGTTTTTT
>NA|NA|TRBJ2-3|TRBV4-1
CASSQTDGGSTDTQYF
TGCGCCAGCAGCCAGACGGATGGGGGGAGCACAGATACGCAGTATTTT
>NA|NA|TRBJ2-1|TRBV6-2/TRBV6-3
CASSSRDSFSYNEQFF
TGTGCCAGCAGTTCGCGCGACAGCTTCTCCTACAATGAGCAGTTCTTC
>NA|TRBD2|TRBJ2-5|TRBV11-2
CASSFTSGPETQYF
TGTGCCAGCAGCTTTACTAGCGGGCCGGAGACCCAGTACTTC
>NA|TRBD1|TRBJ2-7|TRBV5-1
CASSLALTGISYEQYF
TGCGCCAGCAGCTTGGCCCTGACAGGGATATCCTACGAGCAGTACTTC
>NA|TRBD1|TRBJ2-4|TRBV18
CASSLPGQKQNIQYF
TGTGCCAGCTCACTACCGGGACAGAAACAAAACATTCAGTACTTC
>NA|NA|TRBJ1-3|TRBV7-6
CASSPTTGLGNTIYF
TGTGCCAGCAGCCCGACGACAGGCCTAGGAAACACCATATATTTT
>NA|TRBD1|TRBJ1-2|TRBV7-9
CASSLGTGGVKYGYTF
TGTGCCAGCAGCTTAGGGACAGGGGGCGTGAAGTATGGCTACACCTTC
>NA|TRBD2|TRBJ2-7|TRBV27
CASSLWPGPGGRYEQYF
TGTGCCAGCAGTTTATGGCCCGGCCCGGGGGGGAGATACGAGCAGTACTTC
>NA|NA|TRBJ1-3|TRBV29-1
CSVDKGRSSGNTIYF
TGCAGCGTTGACAAGGGGCGGTCCTCTGGAAACACCATATATTTT
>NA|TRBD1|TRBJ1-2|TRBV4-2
CASNADGQGGSYGYTF
TGTGCCAGCAACGCGGATGGACAGGGAGGATCATATGGCTACACCTTC
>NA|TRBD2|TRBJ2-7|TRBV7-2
CASSEGLAVYEQYF
TGTGCCAGCAGCGAGGGACTAGCGGTCTACGAGCAGTACTTC
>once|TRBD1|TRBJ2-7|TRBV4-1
CASSRGGPSSYEQYF
TGCGCCAGCAGCCGAGGGGGCCCGAGCTCCTACGAGCAGTACTTC